This T cell receptor (beta chain) was sequenced in a study of vaccination and CD4 T cells after COVID-19. Background on the study: Four females and six males made up the convalescents, two of whom were Hispanic. Cells received overlapping spike peptides from SARS-CoV-2, HCoV-NL63, HCoV-OC43 and HCoV-229E as stimulation. Cultures designated as controls were supplied with a CEFX pool, an HIV-1 Nef pool, or no peptide.

Germline CDR1 and CDR2: DFQATT and SNEGSKA (reference sequence). This CDR3 spans 15 amino acids. The junction had 10 bases not matched to a gene; V was cut back by 7 bases and J by 0 bases. An Oncomine TCR Beta short-read assay was used to sequence the DNA from cultured CD4+ T cells. MiXCR, applied by TCRdb to the PCR reads, yields one record per CDR3 protein. The data contain under 25,000 distinct CDR3 sequences, roughly 40% of them singletons. Treatment specified: roughly 11-day PBMC culture with coronavirus spike peptide pools or control peptides (ViraFEST assay). Approximately 1.8 million PBMCs per well were cultured with 7.5 to 10 IU/ml IL-2 and about 10 ug/ml peptide pools. As for this clonotype: Its antigen is still unknown.

The chain carries TRBV20-1 and TRBJ1-1; 8 bases are shared with TRBD1. Specimen: CD4+ T cells from blood, cultured in vitro, collected after SARS-CoV-2 vaccination. The receptor's source is a human donor who had recovered from COVID-19. In DNA form, the CDR3 reads TGCAGTGTTGGAACACAGGGGGGCATGAACACTGAAGCTTTCTTT. It translates to CSVGTQGGMNTEAFF.